This TCR beta chain comes out of a study of cytomegalovirus exposure and HLA in healthy donors. 13 Jbeta primers and 60 Vbeta primers were used for the PCR. Produced via immunoSEQ multiplex PCR; TCRdb's table is partial and in-frame only. The table records about 150,000 clones, 88% of them present only once. Remarks on this clone: Its antigen is not identified.

General study findings and limits: One cluster of highly shared sequence variants probably arose as a sequencing artifact. A few V segments could not be told apart, such as TRBV6-2 and TRBV6-3, and were left out. Later analysis found that TCR beta chains associated with HLA were more clonally expanded than other, equally common chains.

V lost 7 bases, J lost 4 bases, and 11 bases stayed unmatched. The CDR3 consists of 15 residues. The germline CDR1 and CDR2 sequences are MDHEN and SYDVKM. The sequence derives from a middle-aged woman in good health and CMV-seronegative. This rearrangement joins TRBV28 to TRBJ2-5, with 8 bases that match TRBD1. Sequencing was performed on PBMCs. The CDR3 loop reads CASTLDRVDAETQYF. CDR3 DNA: TGTGCCAGCACCCTGGACAGGGTTGACGCAGAGACCCAGTACTTC.